Listed here is a single TCR beta chain. This clonotype was recorded many times. The clone's antigen remains unknown. Base quality data are lacking; no much larger clone is found one base away. This record comes from a study of Graves' ophthalmopathy and Graves' hyperthyroidism (dated by TCRdb to 2017 to 2018). In the study overall: Peripheral blood was collected at initial diagnosis, before any treatment. To explore V-J signatures that separate ophthalmopathy from hyperthyroidism, a discovery set of 95 to 100 patients was enrolled, consisting of about 45 with ophthalmopathy and 55 to 65 with stable hyperthyroidism. TCR beta repertoire signatures were used to distinguish Graves' ophthalmopathy from Graves' hyperthyroidism and to predict progression to ophthalmopathy. In total, around 140 blood samples were TCR-sequenced: 40 to 45 ophthalmopathy, some 72 hyperthyroidism and some 17 hyperthyroidism-to-ophthalmopathy patients. T-cell repertoires of thyroid tissue and blood were compared in over 5 hyperthyroidism patients. The 75 to 100 discovery patients were randomly split 7:3 into training and test sets. An independent validation cohort was composed of some 19 hyperthyroidism patients and some 16 patients who later progressed from hyperthyroidism to ophthalmopathy. Once sampling was done, hyperthyroidism patients were given methimazole at a starting dose of 30 mg daily, while ophthalmopathy patients were given high-dose intravenous methylprednisolone.

For repertoire sequencing, the TCR beta CDR3 regions were amplified from RNA transcripts. HTBI primers and the Qiagen OneStep RT-PCR kit were used in a first-round RT-PCR, which was followed by a second-round multiplex PCR, size selection and purification. The libraries underwent paired-end sequencing with 100 bp reads on an Illumina HiSeq2000. In the original analysis: SOAPnuke was used to process the reads, removing any read that contained adapters or uncalled bases, had a mean Phred below 15, or lacked an exact match to the constant primer or identifier. COPE v1.2.5 was used to merge high-quality paired reads. Each unique nucleotide sequence was treated as a clonotype, and MiTCR v1.1 was used to align the clonotypes to the IMGT TRB V, D and J references. The analysis was limited to V-J combinations with a frequency above 0.0001, which together covered around 99% of the repertoires. A TCR clonal expansion and chaos score per V-J combination was defined as the ratio of F50 clonal expansion to chaos observed in the TCRdist matrix. Welch's t-statistics and random forest were used to reduce features to 13 V-J combinations, which were fed into a naive Bayes classifier. Thyroid-blood repertoire similarity was quantified with the Morisita-Horn index. The raw public data were reprocessed by TCRdb itself: fastp quality trimming at Q25, MiXCR clonotype calling, in-frame beta chains only. Each record represents a unique CDR3 protein, reported with the most common genes and DNA among its rows. TCRdb assigned the V and J calls; the authors' analysis was not used. The sample table records roughly 410,000 distinct CDR3 sequences; 15% to 19% of these occur just once. The leading ten clones occupy approximately 7% of the sample.

A patient counted as having stable hyperthyroidism if there was no progression to ophthalmopathy within 18 months of follow-up. Hyperthyroidism patients were newly diagnosed, were aged 18 to 65 years, and had a disease duration under 2 months. Anyone with other autoimmune diseases, uncontrolled infections, pregnancy or lactation was excluded from the study. Diagnosis relied on clinical symptoms, serum thyroxine, TRAb, thyroid ultrasound and orbital computed tomography. PBMCs were isolated from 8 to 10 ml of fresh peripheral blood by Ficoll-Paque density gradient centrifugation. Total RNA was extracted using Trizol reagent, and RNA quality was checked on an Agilent 2100 Bioanalyzer. From the germline V gene, CDR1 is ENHRY and CDR2 is SYGVKD. The V and J ends are trimmed by 4 bases and 1 base, leaving 10 bases between them. The CDR3 measures 14 amino acids from cysteine to phenylalanine. Kept here is only the CDR3 DNA, which spans 42 bases and is read in frame from base 1.

What the study reported, not specific to this receptor: Most expanded thyroid clonotypes with frequency above 0.001 were also detected in blood, suggesting blood repertoires may reflect the thyroid immune response. No statistical method was used to predetermine the sample size, and group allocation was not hidden from the investigators. In cross-validation, the 13-signature model distinguished ophthalmopathy from stable hyperthyroidism with approximately 88% sensitivity and around 81% specificity, and in the test set the corresponding values were around 80% and 75%. In validation, the model predicted ophthalmopathy progression with about 70% sensitivity and approximately 78% specificity; more than ten predicted patients were CT-confirmed with GO in a median of 6.5 months.

The V and J segments used are TRBV10-3 and TRBJ1-1, with the D gene not clear enough to name. This TCR came from a woman aged 18 to 35 with stable Graves' hyperthyroidism. Donor details come from another sample of the same person, matched by shared clones. The sequenced material came from peripheral blood. The CDR3 protein is CAISGPDKNTEAFF. The nucleotide sequence is given as TGTGCCATCAGTGGCCCTGATAAGAACACTGAAGCTTTCTTT.